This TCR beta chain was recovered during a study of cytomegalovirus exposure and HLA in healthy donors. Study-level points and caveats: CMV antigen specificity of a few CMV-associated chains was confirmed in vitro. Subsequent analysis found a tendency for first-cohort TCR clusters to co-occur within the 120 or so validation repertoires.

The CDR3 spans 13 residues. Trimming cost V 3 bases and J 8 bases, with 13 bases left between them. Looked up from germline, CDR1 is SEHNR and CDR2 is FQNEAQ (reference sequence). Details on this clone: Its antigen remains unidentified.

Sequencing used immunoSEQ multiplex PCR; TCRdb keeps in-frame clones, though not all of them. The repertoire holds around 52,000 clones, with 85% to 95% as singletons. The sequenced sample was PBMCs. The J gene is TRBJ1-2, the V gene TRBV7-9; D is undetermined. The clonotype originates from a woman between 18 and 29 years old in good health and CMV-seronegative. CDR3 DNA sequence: TGTGCCAGCAGCTTCCCGACACCGATGGGCTACACCTTC. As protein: CASSFPTPMGYTF.